One and the same sample provided the 22 T cell receptor beta chains below, sequenced in a study of blood T cells in healthy people across ages. The use of a sample-barcoded 5' primer and a J-beta primer mix characterized a second PCR of roughly 7 to 12 cycles. TCRdb reprocessed the 5' RACE reads with MiXCR, giving one entry per CDR3 protein. Among around 690,000 distinct CDR3 sequences listed, roughly 58% were seen once. Sequences were obtained from blood. Receptors originate from a man between 60 and 75 years old in good health.

V gene TRBV25-1 combines with J gene TRBJ1-6; the D is unclear. Germline V gene sequence: CDR1 MGHDK, CDR2 SYGVNS. V was trimmed by 6 bases and J by 8 bases, leaving 14 bases between them. This CDR3 has 14 amino acids. Written as DNA, the CDR3 is TGTGCCAGCAGGGGCCCGGGGTCGGATTCACCCCTCCACTTT. Its translation: CASRGPGSDSPLHF. The variable domain in full, completed from reference TRBV25-1 and TRBJ1-6, reads EADIYQTPRYLVIGTGKKITLECSQTMGHDKMYWYQQDPGMELHLIHYSYGVNSTEKGDLSSESTVSRIRTEHFPLTLESARPSHTSQYLCASRGPGSDSPLHFGNGTRLTVT.

The V and J genes are TRBV20-1 and TRBJ2-3; TRBD2 agrees at 14 bases. The germline gives CDR1 DFQATT, CDR2 SNEGSKA (reference sequence). Unmatched junction bases numbered 6, after V lost 3 bases and J lost 4 bases. This CDR3 contains 16 residues. DNA of the CDR3: TGCAGTGCTAGCGGGGGACTAGCGGGGGTGTCAGATACGCAGTATTTT. Translation gives CSASGGLAGVSDTQYF.

This clonotype was detected only once. V is TRBV24-1 and J is TRBJ2-5, with 7 positions matching TRBD1. The CDR3 is 13 amino acids. J was trimmed by 8 bases and V by 4 bases; bases with no gene match: 6. Germline CDR1 is KGHDR and CDR2 is SFDVKD. CDR3 nucleotide sequence: TGTGCCACCAGTGAACCGGGACAGACAACCCAGTACTTC. It translates to CATSEPGQTTQYF.

This clonotype was observed a few times. This chain links TRBV28 with TRBJ2-5; 8 bases align to TRBD1. The CDR3 extends over 14 amino acids. The germline V gene has CDR1 MDHEN and CDR2 SYDVKM. Germline trimming cut 4 bases from V and 5 bases from J; bases unmatched to any gene: 6. The CDR3, as DNA: TGTGCCAGCAGTTCTCCAGGGGGCGGGGAGACCCAGTACTTC. Translated, it gives CASSSPGGGETQYF.

Points on this clonotype: A read error may produce the germline difference seen at one junction end. The genes are TRBV7-2 and TRBJ1-5; D is undetermined. CDR3 size: 14 residues. CDR1 is SGHTA, CDR2 FQGNSA, per germline. CDR3 nucleotides: TGTGCCAGCATCTTAGGGTTTAGCAATCAGCCCCAGCATTTT. The encoded protein is CASILGFSNQPQHF.

The CDR3 loop reads CVPGQLGNEQFF. The CDR3 DNA is TGTGTCCCGGGACAGCTGGGGAATGAGCAGTTCTTC. The V gene is TRBV7-9, the J gene TRBJ2-1, with 7 positions matching TRBD1. This CDR3 is 12 amino acids long. Germline lookup yields CDR1 SEHNR and CDR2 FQNEAQ (reference sequence).

This chain joins TRBV11-3 and TRBJ1-4, with D possibly being TRBD1 (5 bases). Germline V gives CDR1 SGHNT, CDR2 YENEEA. The V end lost 5 bases, the J end lost 11 bases, and 15 bases lay between the germline ends. The CDR3 contains 13 residues. CDR3 loop: CASSARPGEKLFF. Written as DNA, the CDR3 is TGTGCCAGCAGCGCCCGCCCGGGGGAGAAACTGTTTTTT.

The sample holds one count of this clonotype. The chain links TRBV24-1 to TRBJ2-1; D remains ambiguous. The germline gives CDR1 KGHDR, CDR2 SFDVKD. The CDR3 is 13 amino acids. Between the trimmed V and J ends, which lost 1 base and 4 bases, there was a span of 4 bases. This CDR3 is CATSDFPYNEQFF. Written as DNA, the CDR3 is TGTGCCACCAGTGATTTCCCGTACAATGAGCAGTTCTTC.

The genes are TRBV6-6 and TRBJ2-5; no clear D gene. The CDR3 is 13 amino acids. Trimming removed 2 bases from V and 2 bases from J, with 6 bases in between. Germline V gene sequence: CDR1 MNHNY, CDR2 SVGAGI (reference sequence). The CDR3: CASSYLEQETQYF. CDR3 bases: TGTGCCAGCAGTTACCTAGAACAAGAGACCCAGTACTTC.

There are a few counts of this clonotype. V usage is TRBV5-1 and J usage is TRBJ2-7; TRBD2 matches at 8 bases. Germline V gene lookup returns CDR1 SGHRS and CDR2 YFSETQ. CDR3 length: 15 amino acids. V lost 4 bases, J lost 3 bases, and 9 bases stayed unmatched. CDR3 DNA: TGCGCCAGCAGCCCCTCCGGGAGGGAGGGCTACGAGCAGTACTTC. This translates into CASSPSGREGYEQYF.

The CDR3 is CASSIATSPHEQFF. Written as DNA, the CDR3 is TGTGCCAGCAGTATCGCGACCTCCCCCCATGAGCAGTTCTTC. The V gene is TRBV5-5, the J gene TRBJ2-1; D call uncertain. CDR3 length equals 14 residues. Trimming pared 5 bases from V and 8 bases from J, leaving 17 bases between. Germline assignment: CDR1 SGHKS and CDR2 YYEKEE (reference sequence).

The chain recombines TRBV20-1 with TRBJ2-5, with 11 bases fitting TRBD2. CDR3 length equals 16 residues. With V trimmed by 4 bases and J by 1 base, 8 bases remained unmatched. Per the germline V gene, CDR1 is DFQATT and CDR2 is SNEGSKA (reference sequence). The DNA of the CDR3 is TGCAGTGCTACGGACCTAGCGGGGGGAGCCCAAGAGACCCAGTACTTC. It codes for CSATDLAGGAQETQYF.

The chain joins TRBV12-3 or TRBV12-4 to TRBJ1-6, with D uncertain. This CDR3 comprises 15 residues. V was cut by 7 bases and J by 6 bases, with 16 bases left in between. The CDR3 sequence: CASNFGGSFNSPLHF. In DNA, the CDR3 is TGTGCCAGCAACTTTGGCGGGAGCTTTAATTCACCCCTCCACTTT.

This clonotype was observed a single time. The chain links TRBV20-1 to TRBJ1-2; 7 nucleotides line up with TRBD1. This CDR3 is built from 10 residues. V shed 0 bases and J 11 bases; nucleotides not matched to a gene: 0. Looked up from germline, CDR1 is DFQATT and CDR2 is SNEGSKA (reference sequence). The CDR3 loop reads CSARDRGYTF. CDR3 nucleotides: TGCAGTGCTAGAGACAGGGGGTACACCTTC.

The rearrangement links TRBV10-3 to TRBJ1-2; D unresolved. Trimming shortened V by 6 bases and J by 2 bases, and 13 bases separated the two germline ends. From germline, CDR1 is ENHRY and CDR2 SYGVKD. The CDR3 contains 14 residues. CDR3 sequence (DNA): TGTGCCATCAGGGATCATACGCTAAACTATGGCTACACCTTC. Protein product: CAIRDHTLNYGYTF.

The chain carries TRBV12-3 or TRBV12-4 and TRBJ1-2; TRBD1 might be the D (5 bases). Trimming cost V 7 bases and J 4 bases, with 13 bases left between them. The CDR3 consists of 13 residues. The CDR3 DNA reads TGTGCCAGCACCCGGGGTGGGGGCTATGGCTACACCTTC. Translation gives CASTRGGGYGYTF.

This clonotype came up a few times. V is TRBV6-6 and J is TRBJ1-6; D perhaps matches TRBD1 (5 bases). The germline V gene has CDR1 MNHNY and CDR2 SVGAGI (reference sequence). Between the trimmed V and J ends, which lost 5 bases and 9 bases, there was a span of 14 bases. CDR3 length: 14 residues. The CDR3 region has the DNA TGTGCCAGCAGTCTAGGGACGGGGAGTTCACCCCTCCACTTT. The encoded protein is CASSLGTGSSPLHF.

The chain combines TRBV10-3 with TRBJ2-6, with 9 bases lining up with TRBD2. This CDR3 is built from 18 residues. V was pared by 7 bases and J by 2 bases, with 12 bases of the junction left unmatched. Looked up from germline, CDR1 is ENHRY and CDR2 is SYGVKD. The DNA of the CDR3 is TGTGCCATCAACTCGCGGGGGGGCCCGTTGCCTGGGGCCAACGTCCTGACTTTC. It is translated as CAINSRGGPLPGANVLTF.

The V and J genes are TRBV7-2 and TRBJ2-4, with TRBD1 matching 9 bases. V was clipped by 1 base and J by 7 bases; unmatched bases: 5. The CDR3 totals 15 residues. CDR1 and CDR2 (germline): SGHTA, FQGNSA. CDR3 region: CASSLVRDRANIQYF. CDR3 DNA sequence: TGTGCCAGCAGCTTAGTTCGGGACAGGGCGAACATTCAGTACTTC.

The rearrangement joins TRBV5-1 to TRBJ2-5; 9 bases match TRBD2. There are 16 residues in the CDR3. Trimming removed 6 bases from V and 4 bases from J; junction bases left unmatched: 13. The germline V gene encodes CDR1 SGHRS and CDR2 YFSETQ. The DNA of the CDR3 is TGCGCCAGCAAGCCCCAGGGCGGGGGGGCCCTAGAGACCCAGTACTTC. Translating it yields CASKPQGGGALETQYF.

This clonotype has ten or more counts. The chain joins TRBV20-1 to TRBJ2-1; no definite D call. The CDR3 spans 14 residues. Trimming shortened V by 3 bases and J by 4 bases, and 13 bases separated the two germline ends. From germline, CDR1 is DFQATT and CDR2 SNEGSKA (reference sequence). CDR3: CSASPIPTYNEQFF. Written as DNA, the CDR3 is TGCAGTGCTAGCCCCATTCCTACTTACAATGAGCAGTTCTTC.

This clonotype was counted ten times or more. The gene calls are TRBV29-1 and TRBJ1-2, with 7 bases identical to TRBD1. Trimming at V came to 4 bases and at J to 0 bases, leaving 8 bases not matched to a gene. This CDR3 region has 15 residues. In germline, CDR1 is SQVTM, CDR2 ANQGSEA. CDR3 in amino acids: CSVVGRGYPNYGYTF. The CDR3, as DNA: TGCAGCGTTGTTGGCAGGGGGTATCCTAACTATGGCTACACCTTC.